What follows is one TCR beta chain and its context. Its antigen remains unidentified. The deep-level immunoSEQ assay was used. Sorted-subset replicate PCR reactions contained 150 to 200 ng DNA, corresponding to about 30,000 T cell genomes. The table came from immunoSEQ multiplex PCR; TCRdb's copy has only in-frame clones and leaves some out. Of around 1,000,000 clones detected, roughly 80% appear once; the ten largest clones hold over 0.8%. With 5 bases removed from V and 4 bases from J, the gap between germline ends came to 5 bases. The CDR3 sequence is 10 residues long. Germline V lookup: CDR1 GTSNPN, CDR2 SVGIG (reference sequence). The sample is drawn from a study of shared clonotypes between healthy human individuals. Study-wide points: Represented diversity, genetic and exposure-history alike, was limited by few donors. When compared with the clonotypes that were shared by all four sorted-subset donors, the non-shared clonotypes turned out to have lower generation probabilities.

The sequenced material came from memory CD4+ T cells from PBMCs. Subset here: CD45RA-negative fraction. This chain uses TRBV30 with TRBJ2-5, with D uncertain. This clonotype was sampled from a man between 18 and 35 years old in good health. Some clones in this sample may be carry-over from other donors' samples. The CDR3 coding sequence is TGTGCCTGGGGCATAGAGACCCAGTACTTC. This translates into CAWGIETQYF.